The 27 T cell receptor beta chains in this list originate from one sample, sequenced in a study of cytomegalovirus exposure and HLA in healthy donors. The primer mix had 60 Vbeta and 13 Jbeta primers. Here immunoSEQ multiplex PCR was the method, and the copy in TCRdb shows in-frame clones only, minus some. The data show some 100,000 clones, with around three quarters seen just once and roughly 5% held by the top ten. Sequenced sample: PBMCs. These receptor sequences come from a man over 45 in good health and CMV-seropositive.

The chain is built from TRBV10-3 and TRBJ2-7, with TRBD1 identical over 8 bases. This CDR3 comprises 13 residues. Trimming took 8 bases from V and 2 from J; bases not matched to a gene: 5. CDR1 and CDR2 (germline): ENHRY, SYGVKD. This CDR3 is CAILRTGTYEQYF. The CDR3 DNA reads TGTGCCATCCTTCGGACAGGGACCTACGAGCAGTACTTC.

The gene calls are TRBV28 and TRBJ1-1; D call uncertain. V was pared by 6 bases and J by 11 bases, with 19 bases between. The CDR3 extends over 13 amino acids. CDR1 and CDR2 from the germline V gene are MDHEN and SYDVKM. DNA for the CDR3: TGTGCCAGCAGATCGAGAGGAGCCACTGGGGCTTTCTTT. This sequence encodes CASRSRGATGAFF.

This clone was counted only a few times. Only one base separates this from a far larger clonotype, so it likely reflects a read error. The J gene is TRBJ1-1, the V gene TRBV30; no clear D gene. In germline, CDR1 is GTSNPN, CDR2 SVGIG (reference sequence). The CDR3 is 13 residues long. CDR3 loop: CAWSLSRSTEPFF. The CDR3 nucleotides are TGTGCCTGGAGCCTATCCAGGTCCACTGAACCTTTCTTT.

V is TRBV10-3 and J is TRBJ1-3; 7 nucleotides line up with TRBD1. This CDR3 is built from 18 residues. Germline CDR1 ENHRY, CDR2 SYGVKD. With 3 bases clipped from V and 4 bases from J, the junction kept 15 bases outside the gene matches. CDR3: CAISEPLRTGPRGNTIYF. CDR3 bases: TGTGCCATCAGTGAACCCCTCCGGACAGGTCCCAGAGGAAACACCATATATTTT.

This clone is a singleton in its sample. J is TRBJ1-2 and V is TRBV2; 10 bases are shared with TRBD1. J gave up 8 bases and V 6 bases, and 3 bases lay outside the gene matches. The germline gives CDR1 SNHLY, CDR2 FYNNEI. This CDR3 spans 12 amino acids. The CDR3 region is CASSLTGGGYTF. The CDR3 coding sequence is TGTGCCAGCAGCCTGACAGGGGGCGGCTACACCTTC.

The chain has TRBV5-1 and TRBJ2-7, with TRBD2 matching over 10 bases. The V and J ends lost 1 base and 5 bases, in that order; junction bases with no gene match: 12. Germline V lookup: CDR1 SGHRS, CDR2 YFSETQ. The CDR3 contains 17 residues. CDR3 region: CASSLFVTSGTVHEQYF. Written as DNA, the CDR3 is TGCGCCAGCAGCTTGTTTGTTACTAGCGGGACGGTCCACGAGCAGTACTTC.

This clone has more than one count but fewer than ten. The V and J genes are TRBV7-2 and TRBJ2-3, with D unclear. The CDR3 runs 12 residues. Trimming shortened V by 2 bases and J by 9 bases, and 9 bases separated the two germline ends. Germline V lookup: CDR1 SGHTA, CDR2 FQGNSA. CDR3 nucleotides: TGTGCCAGCAGCTTAAACTTCCAAACGCAGTATTTT. Translation gives CASSLNFQTQYF.

V and J are TRBV19 and TRBJ2-3; 8 bases match TRBD2. Germline V gene lookup returns CDR1 LNHDA and CDR2 SQIVND (reference sequence). This CDR3 is built from 14 residues. Losses at the gene ends were 5 bases for V and 2 bases for J; bases not matched to a gene: 3. The CDR3 loop is CASSERGITDTQYF. CDR3 sequence (DNA): TGTGCCAGTAGTGAGCGGGGGATCACAGATACGCAGTATTTT.

The chain has TRBV5-1 and TRBJ2-2, with 8 bases lining up with TRBD1. V dropped 3 bases and J dropped 7; count of bases not matched to a gene: 8. Germline CDR1 reads SGHRS; CDR2 reads YFSETQ. The CDR3 is 15 amino acids. CDR3 nucleotides: TGCGCCAGCAGCTGGGGGGACAGGATCAGCGGGGAGCTGTTTTTT. Translating gives CASSWGDRISGELFF.

The V gene is TRBV2, the J gene TRBJ2-3; 8 bases align to TRBD1. J lost 7 bases, V lost 6 bases, and 9 bases had no gene match. Germline assignment: CDR1 SNHLY and CDR2 FYNNEI. The CDR3 has 14 residues. The CDR3 loop reads CASSGGQGTNTQYF. DNA of the CDR3: TGTGCCAGCAGCGGCGGACAGGGTACGAATACGCAGTATTTT.

The chain recombines TRBV14 with TRBJ1-1; a possible D gene is TRBD1 (6 bases). The germline CDR1 and CDR2 sequences are SGHDN and FVKESK. The V end was cut by 4 bases, the J end by 5 bases, with 11 bases between. The CDR3 spans 13 residues. The CDR3, as DNA: TGTGCCAGCAGCCTTCAGGGGTTAACTGAAGCTTTCTTT. This sequence encodes CASSLQGLTEAFF.

This clone was observed a few times. This rearrangement joins TRBV5-1 to TRBJ2-7; maybe TRBD1 (5 bases). Deletions cut 3 bases from V and 0 bases from J, with 10 bases between. The germline gives CDR1 SGHRS, CDR2 YFSETQ. There are 14 residues in the CDR3. For the CDR3, the DNA is TGCGCCAGCAGCTCCCAGGGTGGCTCCTACGAGCAGTACTTC. Translating gives CASSSQGGSYEQYF.

The chain has TRBV5-4 and TRBJ1-2, with D uncertain. Germline lookup yields CDR1 SGHNT and CDR2 YYREEE (reference sequence). V was trimmed by 2 bases and J by 7 bases, leaving 9 bases between them. The CDR3 is 12 amino acids. The CDR3 spells CASSFGVGGYTF. DNA for the CDR3: TGTGCCAGCAGCTTCGGGGTCGGTGGCTACACCTTC.

The gene calls are TRBV2 and TRBJ1-1; D remains ambiguous. The CDR3 contains 14 residues. CDR1 is SNHLY and CDR2 is FYNNEI in the germline V gene. Between the trimmed V and J ends, which lost 6 bases and 0 bases, there was a span of 11 bases. DNA for the CDR3: TGTGCCAGCAGATGGACTGACTTGAACACTGAAGCTTTCTTT. Protein product: CASRWTDLNTEAFF.

In DNA, the CDR3 is TGCGCCAGCAGCTTGGGAGACTACGAGCAGTACTTC. The encoded protein is CASSLGDYEQYF. The chain is built from TRBV5-1 and TRBJ2-7, with D unclear. Germline values: CDR1 SGHRS, CDR2 YFSETQ. V dropped 0 bases and J dropped 3 bases, with 4 bases sitting between them. This CDR3 has 12 amino acids.

The J gene is TRBJ2-7, the V gene TRBV28, with 9 bases matching TRBD2. Germline V CDR1 and CDR2: MDHEN, SYDVKM. The CDR3 length is 15 residues. The J segment lost 7 bases and the V segment lost 7 bases, leaving 14 bases of the junction unmatched. The CDR3 region has the DNA TGTGCCAGCACCCTCTTGGCGGGGGGGAGGGAGGAGCAGTACTTC. Translating it yields CASTLLAGGREEQYF.

The chain uses TRBV6-5 and TRBJ2-3; 9 nucleotides line up with TRBD2. After removal of 2 bases from V and 7 bases from J, the junction contained 4 bases not matched to a gene. The CDR3 is 14 residues long. Germline lookup yields CDR1 MNHEY and CDR2 SVGAGI. CDR3 amino acids: CASSYKTSGYTQYF. DNA of the CDR3: TGTGCCAGCAGTTACAAGACTAGCGGATATACGCAGTATTTT.

V usage is TRBV11-2 and J usage is TRBJ1-1, with D possibly being TRBD1 (6 bases). Germline V gene sequence: CDR1 SGHAT, CDR2 FQNNGV. Between the trimmed V and J ends, which lost 2 bases and 1 base, there was a span of 14 bases. CDR3 length: 16 amino acids. The chain's CDR3 is CASSLPSGTPNTEAFF. The CDR3 DNA is TGTGCCAGCAGCTTACCCTCAGGGACACCGAACACTGAAGCTTTCTTT.

V usage is TRBV29-1 and J usage is TRBJ2-5, with 8 bases fitting TRBD1. The V and J ends lost 6 bases and 4 bases, in that order; junction bases with no gene match: 7. CDR1 is SQVTM and CDR2 is ANQGSEA in the germline V gene. This CDR3 region has 13 residues. The DNA of the CDR3 is TGCAGCGTGGGACAGGTCCTTTTAGAGACCCAGTACTTC. As protein: CSVGQVLLETQYF. The full variable domain, completed using reference TRBV29-1 and TRBJ2-5, is SAVISQKPSRDICQRGTSLTIQCQVDSQVTMMFWYRQQPGQSLTLIATANQGSEATYESGFVIDKFPISRPNLTFSTLTVSNMSPEDSSIYLCSVGQVLLETQYFGPGTRLLVL.

J is TRBJ2-5 and V is TRBV21-1; the DNA was not compared with TRBD1, the D call given in the table. TRBV21-1 is a recognized pseudogene. This CDR3 region has 15 residues. CDR3 in DNA: TGTGCCAGCAGCAAAGAATGCAGGGTCCAAGAGACCCAGTACTTC. It translates to CASSKECRVQETQYF.

The chain has TRBV7-2 and TRBJ1-1, with 7 bases lining up with TRBD1. Trimming took 1 base from V and 7 from J; bases not matched to a gene: 9. In germline, CDR1 is SGHTA, CDR2 FQGNSA. The CDR3 is 15 amino acids. CDR3 bases: TGTGCCAGCAGCTTAGGAGGGGGCGCAAATGATGAAGCTTTCTTT. This codes for CASSLGGGANDEAFF.

The V gene is TRBV29-1, the J gene TRBJ2-5, with TRBD1 matching 7 bases. J gave up 5 bases and V 7 bases, and 13 bases lay outside the gene matches. Germline loops: CDR1 SQVTM, CDR2 ANQGSEA. The CDR3 is 14 amino acids. The CDR3, as DNA: TGCAGCGGGTGGGACAGACTCTTTCGGGAGACCCAGTACTTC. Translation: CSGWDRLFRETQYF. Filled out from reference TRBV29-1 and TRBJ2-5, the complete variable domain reads SAVISQKPSRDICQRGTSLTIQCQVDSQVTMMFWYRQQPGQSLTLIATANQGSEATYESGFVIDKFPISRPNLTFSTLTVSNMSPEDSSIYLCSGWDRLFRETQYFGPGTRLLVL.

The V call is TRBV7-9, the J call TRBJ2-2; TRBD1 might be the D (5 bases). The V end lost 3 bases, the J end lost 3 bases, and 8 bases lay between the germline ends. Germline V gives CDR1 SEHNR, CDR2 FQNEAQ (reference sequence). This CDR3 has 14 amino acids. The CDR3 nucleotides are TGTGCCAGCAGCTTCCAGGGTGACACCGGGGAGCTGTTTTTT. Translation: CASSFQGDTGELFF.

V and J are TRBV5-1 and TRBJ1-2; no definite D call. The germline V gene encodes CDR1 SGHRS and CDR2 YFSETQ. Trimming took off 0 bases at V and 7 bases at J, with 13 bases between the two ends. This CDR3 is 14 amino acids long. In DNA form, the CDR3 reads TGCGCCAGCAGCTTGGAGGAGGCCAGCGGTGGCTACACCTTC. Translating gives CASSLEEASGGYTF.

CDR3 DNA: TGCGCCAGCCACAGGGGGTTTCTGGACGAGCAGTACTTC. Protein sequence: CASHRGFLDEQYF. The V and J genes are TRBV10-2 and TRBJ2-7; 8 positions match TRBD1. Germline assignment: CDR1 WSHSY and CDR2 SAAADI. There are 13 residues in the CDR3. The V gene end was trimmed by 8 bases and the J gene end by 5 bases; junction bases not matched to a gene: 8.

The chain has TRBV5-4 and TRBJ2-2; 8 bases agree with TRBD1. TRBJ1-3 matches the DNA end more closely, so the J call is doubtful. The V gene's germline CDR1 is SGHNT and CDR2 YYREEE (reference sequence). This CDR3 is built from 17 residues. The CDR3 region is CASSPGGNRGSGNTIYF. CDR3 nucleotide sequence: TGTGCCAGCAGCCCCGGGGGAAACAGGGGGTCTGGAAACACCATATATTTT.

V is TRBV5-1 and J is TRBJ2-7; possible D gene TRBD2, 6 bases. The V end lost 1 base, the J end lost 5 bases, and 16 bases lay between the germline ends. CDR3 length: 15 amino acids. Germline V gene sequence: CDR1 SGHRS, CDR2 YFSETQ. As DNA, the CDR3 is TGCGCCAGCAGCTTGCCACGGGACTGGGGTGACGAGCAGTACTTC. It is translated as CASSLPRDWGDEQYF.